A selection of T cell receptor beta chains follows, all from one sample in a study of T cells in Graves' hyperthyroidism and ophthalmopathy. TCRdb recomputed calls from the multiplex PCR reads with MiXCR, one row per CDR3 protein. The sample has about 580,000 distinct CDR3 sequences, approximately 15% seen once. The sequenced material came from blood. The receptors stem from a woman aged 25-40 years with Graves' hyperthyroidism that later progressed to Graves' ophthalmopathy. CDR3s include the opening cysteine and the closing phenylalanine or tryptophan. The D gene is left open where the match is weak. A clone size is listed for some rows: how often the clone was seen (once, few, many), or a class if it is expanded.

D	J	V	size	length	DNA	CDR3
TRBD1	TRBJ1-1	TRBV30	many	14	TGTGCCTGGAGTGTTAGTGTACAGGGGGTGGAAGCTTTCTTT	CAWSVSVQGVEAFF
.	TRBJ1-1	TRBV28	many	12	TGTGCCAGCAGCTCACGGAGGACTGAAGCTTTCTTT	CASSSRRTEAFF
TRBD2	TRBJ2-1	TRBV29-1	.	13	TGCAGCGTTGACGGGCGGCTAGCGGTGGGGGGGTTCTTC	CSVDGRLAVGGFF
TRBD2	TRBJ2-1	TRBV2	many	17	TGTGCCAGCAGTGGGGGACTAGCGGGAGTTTCCTACAATGAGCAGTTCTTC	CASSGGLAGVSYNEQFF
.	TRBJ1-2	TRBV5-8	many	12	TGTGCCAGCAGCCCGGGACCGGATGGCTACACCTTC	CASSPGPDGYTF
TRBD2	TRBJ2-1	TRBV2	many	17	TGTGCCAGCAAAGGGACTAGCGGGAGGAGGGGCTACAATGAGCAGTTCTTC	CASKGTSGRRGYNEQFF
TRBD1	TRBJ1-5	TRBV20-1	.	14	TGCAGTGCTAGTGGGCAGGGGGCAGGACAGCCCCAGCATTTT	CSASGQGAGQPQHF
.	TRBJ2-7	TRBV9	many	15	TGTGCCAGCAGCGTAACCGGCCAAGAGGGGTACGAGCAGTACTTC	CASSVTGQEGYEQYF
.	TRBJ1-4	TRBV7-2	many	15	TGTGCCAGCAGCCCAGACATCGGGACCTATGAAAAACTGTTTTTT	CASSPDIGTYEKLFF
.	TRBJ1-3	TRBV10-3	few	15	TGTGCCATCACCTTTTCACCAGGGGCTGGAAACACCATATATTTT	CAITFSPGAGNTIYF
.	TRBJ2-5	TRBV2	many	16	TGTGCCAGCAGTGGGGTCGGGGGGCTAAGAGAAGAGACCCAGTACTTC	CASSGVGGLREETQYF
.	TRBJ1-5	TRBV19	few	15	TGTGCCAGTACCCAGCGGCCGGACAGCAATCAGCCCCAGCATTTT	CASTQRPDSNQPQHF
.	TRBJ2-3	TRBV24-1	.	14	TGTGCCACCAGTGATTCTCTCCACACAGATACGCAGTATTTT	CATSDSLHTDTQYF
.	TRBJ2-3	TRBV6-1	few	12	TGTGCCGGCGCAAGAAACACAGATACGCAGTATTTT	CAGARNTDTQYF
.	TRBJ1-4	TRBV28	many	15	TGTGCCAGCAGGGCCGGGTTAGGGGCTAATGAAAAACTGTTTTTT	CASRAGLGANEKLFF
.	TRBJ1-1	TRBV9	.	15	TGTGCCAGCAGCGTAAGGTGGGGGCAAAACACTGAAGCTTTCTTT	CASSVRWGQNTEAFF
.	TRBJ2-7	TRBV12-3/TRBV12-4	.	11	TGTGCCAGCAGCTCTGTGTCCGAGCAGTACTTC	CASSSVSEQYF
.	TRBJ1-1	TRBV12-3/TRBV12-4	.	14	TGTGCCAGCACCTTGGCAGGCCAGAACACTGAAGCTTTCTTT	CASTLAGQNTEAFF